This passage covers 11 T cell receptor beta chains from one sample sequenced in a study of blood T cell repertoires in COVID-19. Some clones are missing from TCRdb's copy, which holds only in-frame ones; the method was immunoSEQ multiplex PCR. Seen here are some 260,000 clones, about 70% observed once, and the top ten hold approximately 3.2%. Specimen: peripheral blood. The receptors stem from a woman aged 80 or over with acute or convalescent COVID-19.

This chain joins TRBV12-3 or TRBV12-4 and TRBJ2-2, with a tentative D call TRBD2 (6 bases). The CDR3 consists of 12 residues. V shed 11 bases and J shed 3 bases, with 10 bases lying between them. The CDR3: CAWGGDTGELFF. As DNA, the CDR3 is TGTGCCTGGGGAGGAGACACCGGGGAGCTGTTTTTT.

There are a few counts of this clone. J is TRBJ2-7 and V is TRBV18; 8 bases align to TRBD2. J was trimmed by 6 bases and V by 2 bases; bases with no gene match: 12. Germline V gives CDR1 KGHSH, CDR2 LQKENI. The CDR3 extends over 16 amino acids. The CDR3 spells CASSPGLGLGTCEQYF. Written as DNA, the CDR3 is TGTGCCAGCTCACCAGGGTTGGGACTAGGGACCTGCGAGCAGTACTTC.

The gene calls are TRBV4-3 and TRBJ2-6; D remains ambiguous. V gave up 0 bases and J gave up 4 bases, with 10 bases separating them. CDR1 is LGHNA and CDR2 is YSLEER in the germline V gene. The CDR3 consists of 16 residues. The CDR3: CASSQDRQAGANVLTF. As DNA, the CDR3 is TGCGCCAGCAGCCAAGATCGGCAGGCCGGGGCCAACGTCCTGACTTTC.

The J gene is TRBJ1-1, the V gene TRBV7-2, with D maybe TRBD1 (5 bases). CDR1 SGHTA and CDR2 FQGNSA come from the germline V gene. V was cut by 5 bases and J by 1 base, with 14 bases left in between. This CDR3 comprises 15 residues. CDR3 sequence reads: CASSLQGVGNTEAFF. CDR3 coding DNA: TGTGCCAGCAGCCTTCAGGGTGTCGGGAACACTGAAGCTTTCTTT.

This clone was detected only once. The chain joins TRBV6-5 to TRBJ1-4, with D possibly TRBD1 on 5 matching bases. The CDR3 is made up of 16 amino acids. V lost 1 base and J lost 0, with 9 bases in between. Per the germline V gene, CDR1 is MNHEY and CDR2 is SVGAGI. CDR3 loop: CASSYYGTPTNEKLFF. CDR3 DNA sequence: TGTGCCAGCAGTTACTACGGGACTCCAACTAATGAAAAACTGTTTTTT.

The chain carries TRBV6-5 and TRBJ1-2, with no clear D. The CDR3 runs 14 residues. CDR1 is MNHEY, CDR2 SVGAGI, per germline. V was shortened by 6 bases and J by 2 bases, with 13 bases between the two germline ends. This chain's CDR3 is CASSGRSGNYGYTF. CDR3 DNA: TGTGCCAGCAGCGGACGGTCGGGGAACTATGGCTACACCTTC.

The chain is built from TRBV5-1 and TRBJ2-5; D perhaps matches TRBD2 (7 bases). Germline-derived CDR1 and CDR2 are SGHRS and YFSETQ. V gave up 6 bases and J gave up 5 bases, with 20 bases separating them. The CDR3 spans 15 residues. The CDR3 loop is CASTETGRGSETQYF. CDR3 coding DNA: TGCGCCAGCACCGAGACGGGGAGGGGGTCGGAGACCCAGTACTTC.

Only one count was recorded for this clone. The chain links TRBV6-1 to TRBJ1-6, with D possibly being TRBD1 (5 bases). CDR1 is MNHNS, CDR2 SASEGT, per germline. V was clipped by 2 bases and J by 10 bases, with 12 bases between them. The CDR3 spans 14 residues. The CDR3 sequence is CASSEQGTISPLHF. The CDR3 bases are TGTGCCAGCAGTGAACAGGGCACTATATCACCCCTCCACTTT.

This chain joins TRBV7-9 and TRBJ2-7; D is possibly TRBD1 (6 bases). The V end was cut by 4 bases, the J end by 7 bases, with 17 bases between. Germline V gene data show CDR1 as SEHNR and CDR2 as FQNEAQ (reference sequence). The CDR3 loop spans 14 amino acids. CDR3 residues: CASSSQQGLGEQYF. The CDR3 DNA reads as TGTGCCAGCAGCTCTCAACAGGGTCTAGGGGAGCAGTACTTC.

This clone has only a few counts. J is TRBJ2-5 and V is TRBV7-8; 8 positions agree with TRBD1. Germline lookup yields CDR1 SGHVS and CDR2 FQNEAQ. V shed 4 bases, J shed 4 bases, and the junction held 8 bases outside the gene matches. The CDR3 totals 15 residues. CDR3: CASSWRTGSRETQYF. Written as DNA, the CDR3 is TGTGCCAGCAGCTGGCGGACAGGGAGTAGAGAGACCCAGTACTTC.

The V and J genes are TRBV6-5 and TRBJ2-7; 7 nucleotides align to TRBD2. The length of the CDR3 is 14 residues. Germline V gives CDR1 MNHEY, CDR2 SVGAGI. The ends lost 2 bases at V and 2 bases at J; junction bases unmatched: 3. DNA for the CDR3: TGTGCCAGCAGTTACGGGGGGGGGACCTACGAGCAGTACTTC. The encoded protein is CASSYGGGTYEQYF.